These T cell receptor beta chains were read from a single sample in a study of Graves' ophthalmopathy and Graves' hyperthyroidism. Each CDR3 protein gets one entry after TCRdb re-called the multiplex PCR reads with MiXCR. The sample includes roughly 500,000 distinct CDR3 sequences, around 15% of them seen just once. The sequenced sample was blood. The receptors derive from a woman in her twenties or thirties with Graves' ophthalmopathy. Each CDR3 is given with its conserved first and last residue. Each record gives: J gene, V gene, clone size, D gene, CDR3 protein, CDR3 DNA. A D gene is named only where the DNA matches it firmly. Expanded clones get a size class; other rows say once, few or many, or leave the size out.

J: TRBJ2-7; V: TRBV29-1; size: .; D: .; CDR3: CSVEDLGPAENKGKGRIYEQYF; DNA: TGCAGCGTTGAAGATCTTGGGCCAGCCGAAAACAAGGGCAAAGGACGTATCTACGAGCAGTACTTC
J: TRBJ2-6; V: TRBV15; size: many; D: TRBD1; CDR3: CATSREGQGSGANVLTF; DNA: TGTGCCACCAGCAGAGAAGGACAGGGGTCTGGGGCCAACGTCCTGACTTTC
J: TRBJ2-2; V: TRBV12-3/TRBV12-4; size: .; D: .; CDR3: CASREQVTGELFF; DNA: TGTGCCAGCAGGGAACAGGTCACCGGGGAGCTGTTTTTT
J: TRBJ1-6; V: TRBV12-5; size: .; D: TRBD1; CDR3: CASGETGGDSPLHF; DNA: TGTGCTAGTGGGGAGACAGGGGGCGATTCACCCCTCCACTTT
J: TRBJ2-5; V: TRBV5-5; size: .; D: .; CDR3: CASSLGVLGTQYF; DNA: TGTGCCAGCAGCTTGGGTGTCCTAGGAACCCAGTACTTC
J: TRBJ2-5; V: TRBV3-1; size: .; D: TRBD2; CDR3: CASSAHLSGGAEETQYF; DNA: TGTGCCAGCAGCGCACACCTCAGCGGGGGGGCCGAAGAGACCCAGTACTTC
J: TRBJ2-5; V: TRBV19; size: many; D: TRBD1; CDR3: CASIGTGRETQYF; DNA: TGTGCCAGTATCGGGACAGGGAGGGAGACCCAGTACTTC
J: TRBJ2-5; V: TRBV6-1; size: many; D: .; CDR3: CASSEAAQRGTQYF; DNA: TGTGCCAGCAGTGAAGCGGCACAGAGGGGGACCCAGTACTTC
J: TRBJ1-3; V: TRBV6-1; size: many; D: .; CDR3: CASSRGETVSTIYF; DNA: TGTGCCAGCAGTCGGGGTGAGACGGTCAGCACCATATATTTT
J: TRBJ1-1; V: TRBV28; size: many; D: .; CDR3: CASSLRFTEAFF; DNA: TGTGCCAGCAGTTTAAGGTTCACTGAAGCTTTCTTT
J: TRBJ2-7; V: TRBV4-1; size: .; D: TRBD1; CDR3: CASSHVHDRDYEQYF; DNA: TGCGCGAGCAGCCATGTCCATGACAGGGACTACGAGCAGTACTTC
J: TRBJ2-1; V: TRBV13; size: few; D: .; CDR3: CASSMTDVRNEQFF; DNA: TGTGCCAGCAGCATGACAGACGTTAGGAATGAGCAGTTCTTC
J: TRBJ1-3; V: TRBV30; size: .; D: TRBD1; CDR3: CAWTGTDGNTIYF; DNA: TGTGCCTGGACCGGGACAGACGGAAACACCATATATTTT
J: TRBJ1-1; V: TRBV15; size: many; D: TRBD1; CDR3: CATSSKQGDETEAFF; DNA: TGTGCCACCAGCAGCAAACAGGGGGACGAGACTGAAGCTTTCTTT
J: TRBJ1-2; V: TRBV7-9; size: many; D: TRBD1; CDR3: CASSLEYRGRGYTF; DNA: TGTGCCAGCAGCTTAGAATACAGGGGTCGAGGCTACACCTTC
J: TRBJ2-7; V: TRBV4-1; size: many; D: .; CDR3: CASSHRQESEQYF; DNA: TGCGCCAGCAGCCACCGACAGGAGTCCGAGCAGTACTTC
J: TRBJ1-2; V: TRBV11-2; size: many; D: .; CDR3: CASSLDPRSLRGYTF; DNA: TGTGCCAGCAGCTTAGACCCAAGATCTTTAAGGGGCTACACCTTC
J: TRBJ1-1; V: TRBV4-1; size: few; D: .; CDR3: CASSQTTVQWGAFF; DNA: TGCGCCAGCAGCCAAACTACTGTTCAGTGGGGAGCTTTCTTT
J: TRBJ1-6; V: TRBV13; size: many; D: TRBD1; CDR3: CASSLKGQGNSPLHF; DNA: TGTGCCAGCAGCTTAAAGGGACAGGGTAATTCACCCCTCCACTTT
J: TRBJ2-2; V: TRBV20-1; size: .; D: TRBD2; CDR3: CSVRSGGAVGELFF; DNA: TGCAGTGTACGGAGCGGGGGGGCCGTCGGGGAGCTGTTTTTT
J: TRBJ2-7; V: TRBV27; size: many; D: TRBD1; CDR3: CASRDSGTGTYEQYF; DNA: TGTGCCAGCAGGGATTCCGGGACAGGGACTTACGAGCAGTACTTC
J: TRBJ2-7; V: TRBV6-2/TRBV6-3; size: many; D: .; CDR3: CASSYGSPIPEQYF; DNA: TGTGCCAGCAGTTACGGTTCGCCTATACCCGAGCAGTACTTC
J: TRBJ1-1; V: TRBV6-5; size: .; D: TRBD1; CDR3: CASSFLNRGGTEAFF; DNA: TGTGCCAGCAGTTTCTTAAACAGGGGAGGCACTGAAGCTTTCTTT
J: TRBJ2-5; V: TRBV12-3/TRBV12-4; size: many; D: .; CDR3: CASSLSVQETQYF; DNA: TGTGCCAGCAGTTTATCAGTTCAAGAGACCCAGTACTTC
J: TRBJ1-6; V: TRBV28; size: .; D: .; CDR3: CASSLLGPSPLHF; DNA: TGTGCCAGCAGCCTCCTCGGTCCTTCACCCCTCCACTTT
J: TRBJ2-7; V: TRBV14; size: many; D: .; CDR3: CASSQEARVAHEQYF; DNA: TGTGCCAGCAGCCAAGAGGCGCGGGTTGCCCACGAGCAGTACTTC
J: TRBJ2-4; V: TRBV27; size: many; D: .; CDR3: CASSLIAKNIKYF; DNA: TGTGCCAGCAGTTTGATAGCCAAAAACATTAAGTACTTC
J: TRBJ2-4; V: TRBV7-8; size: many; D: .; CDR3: CASSLQDIKYF; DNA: TGTGCCAGCAGCTTACAGGACATTAAGTACTTC
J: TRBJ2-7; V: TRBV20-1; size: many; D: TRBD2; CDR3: CSARDLKLAGDYEQYF; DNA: TGCAGTGCTAGAGATCTAAAACTAGCGGGGGACTACGAGCAGTACTTC
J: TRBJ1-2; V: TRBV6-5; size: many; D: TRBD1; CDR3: CASSSPRQGRYGYTF; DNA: TGTGCCAGCAGTTCACCCCGACAGGGTAGATATGGCTACACCTTC
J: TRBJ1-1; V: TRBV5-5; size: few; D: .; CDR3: CASSFGRRKNTEAFF; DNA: TGTGCCAGCAGCTTTGGTAGGCGGAAGAACACTGAAGCTTTCTTT
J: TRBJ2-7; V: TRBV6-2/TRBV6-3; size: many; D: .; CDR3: CASSEDFYEQYF; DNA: TGTGCCAGCAGTGAGGACTTTTACGAGCAGTACTTC
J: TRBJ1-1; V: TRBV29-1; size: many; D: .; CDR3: CSAGTANTEAFF; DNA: TGCAGCGCCGGAACAGCGAACACTGAAGCTTTCTTT
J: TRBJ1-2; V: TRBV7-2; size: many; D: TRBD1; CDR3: CASSFGTANYGYTF; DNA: TGTGCCAGCAGCTTCGGGACAGCCAACTATGGCTACACCTTC
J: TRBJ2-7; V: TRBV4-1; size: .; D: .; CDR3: CASSQVRIADAYEQYF; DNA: TGCGCCAGCAGCCAGGTGAGAATCGCCGACGCCTACGAGCAGTACTTC
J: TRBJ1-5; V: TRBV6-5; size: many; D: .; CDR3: CASSYGRGSGIHQPQHF; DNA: TGTGCCAGCAGTTACGGCAGGGGATCGGGAATCCATCAGCCCCAGCATTTT
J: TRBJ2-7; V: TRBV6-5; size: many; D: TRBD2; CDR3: CASSYSRLAGGEQYF; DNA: TGTGCCAGCAGTTACTCACGGCTAGCGGGGGGAGAGCAGTACTTC
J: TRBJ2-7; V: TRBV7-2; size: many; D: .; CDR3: CASSLEGISSYEQYF; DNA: TGTGCCAGCAGCCTAGAGGGCATTAGCTCCTACGAGCAGTACTTC
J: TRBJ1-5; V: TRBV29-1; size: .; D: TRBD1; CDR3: CSVATGGHQPQRF; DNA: TGCAGCGTTGCGACAGGGGGACATCAGCCCCAGCGTTTT
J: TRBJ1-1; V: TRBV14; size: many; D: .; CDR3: CASSQGGGLAFF; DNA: TGTGCCAGCAGCCAAGGGGGAGGGTTGGCTTTCTTT
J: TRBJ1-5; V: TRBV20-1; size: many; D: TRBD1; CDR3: CSAMVTGGQPQHF; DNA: TGCAGTGCTATGGTGACAGGGGGTCAGCCCCAGCATTTT
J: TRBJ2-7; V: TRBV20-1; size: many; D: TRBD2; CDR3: CSAIGTSGGITYEQYF; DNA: TGCAGTGCTATTGGGACTAGCGGGGGGATCACCTACGAGCAGTACTTC
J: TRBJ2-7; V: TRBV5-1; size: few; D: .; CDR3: CASSSNYGQTYEQYF; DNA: TGCGCCAGCAGCTCCAACTACGGACAGACCTACGAGCAGTACTTC
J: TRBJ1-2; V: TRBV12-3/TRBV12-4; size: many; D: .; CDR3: CASSLGGGNSGYGYTF; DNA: TGTGCCAGCAGTTTAGGTGGGGGAAACTCGGGCTATGGCTACACCTTC
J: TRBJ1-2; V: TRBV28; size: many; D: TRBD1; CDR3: CASSNGQGITNYGYTF; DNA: TGTGCCAGCAGTAACGGACAGGGCATTACTAACTATGGCTACACCTTC
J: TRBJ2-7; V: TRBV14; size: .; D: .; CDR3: CASSPQGRLEQYF; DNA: TGTGCCAGCAGCCCCCAGGGGCGACTGGAGCAGTACTTC
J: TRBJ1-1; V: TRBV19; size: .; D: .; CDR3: CASSLRGGMTEAFF; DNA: TGTGCCAGTAGTCTACGGGGGGGGATGACTGAAGCTTTCTTT
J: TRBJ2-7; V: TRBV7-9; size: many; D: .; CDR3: CASSSSMSDYEQYF; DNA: TGTGCCAGCAGTTCTTCTATGTCGGACTACGAGCAGTACTTC
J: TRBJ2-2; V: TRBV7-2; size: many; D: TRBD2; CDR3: CASSPRGGNTGELFF; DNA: TGTGCCAGCAGCCCACGCGGGGGGAACACCGGGGAGCTGTTTTTT
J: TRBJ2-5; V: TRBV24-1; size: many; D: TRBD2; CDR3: CATSDPGLAEGETQYF; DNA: TGTGCCACCAGTGATCCCGGACTAGCGGAGGGAGAGACCCAGTACTTC
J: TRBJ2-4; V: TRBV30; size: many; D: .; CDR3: CAWSVPGRILNIKYF; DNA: TGTGCCTGGAGTGTACCCGGACGGATCCTGAACATTAAGTACTTC
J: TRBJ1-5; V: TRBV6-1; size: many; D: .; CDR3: CASNTINQPQHF; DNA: TGTGCCAGCAATACGATCAATCAGCCCCAGCATTTT
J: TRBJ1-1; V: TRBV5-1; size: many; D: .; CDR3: CASSLSGTVDTEAFF; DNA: TGCGCCAGCAGCTTGAGCGGGACCGTGGACACTGAAGCTTTCTTT
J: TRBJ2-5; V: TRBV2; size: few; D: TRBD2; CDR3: CASSVKGLAGETQYF; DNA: TGTGCCAGCAGTGTAAAGGGACTAGCTGGAGAGACCCAGTACTTC
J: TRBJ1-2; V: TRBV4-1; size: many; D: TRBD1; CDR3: CASSQSPGQKNYGYTF; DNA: TGCGCCAGCAGCCAATCTCCGGGACAGAAGAACTATGGCTACACCTTC
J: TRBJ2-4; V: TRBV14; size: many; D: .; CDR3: CASSQASGRQLAKNIQYF; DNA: TGTGCCAGCAGCCAAGCCTCAGGCAGACAGCTAGCCAAAAACATTCAGTACTTC
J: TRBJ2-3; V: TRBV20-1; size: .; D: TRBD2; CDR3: CSARIGREVDGDTDTQYF; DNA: TGCAGTGCTAGAATAGGGAGGGAAGTTGACGGGGACACAGATACGCAGTATTTT
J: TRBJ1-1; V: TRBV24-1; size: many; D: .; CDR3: CAVRGGANTEAFF; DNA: TGTGCCGTCCGGGGAGGGGCGAACACTGAAGCTTTCTTT
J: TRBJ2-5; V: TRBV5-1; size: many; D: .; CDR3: CASSLGNSQETQYF; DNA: TGCGCCAGCAGCTTGGGCAACTCCCAAGAGACCCAGTACTTC
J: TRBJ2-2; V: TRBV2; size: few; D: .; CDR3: CASSDVKPPGGELFF; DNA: TGTGCCAGCAGTGATGTGAAGCCTCCAGGCGGGGAGCTGTTCTTT